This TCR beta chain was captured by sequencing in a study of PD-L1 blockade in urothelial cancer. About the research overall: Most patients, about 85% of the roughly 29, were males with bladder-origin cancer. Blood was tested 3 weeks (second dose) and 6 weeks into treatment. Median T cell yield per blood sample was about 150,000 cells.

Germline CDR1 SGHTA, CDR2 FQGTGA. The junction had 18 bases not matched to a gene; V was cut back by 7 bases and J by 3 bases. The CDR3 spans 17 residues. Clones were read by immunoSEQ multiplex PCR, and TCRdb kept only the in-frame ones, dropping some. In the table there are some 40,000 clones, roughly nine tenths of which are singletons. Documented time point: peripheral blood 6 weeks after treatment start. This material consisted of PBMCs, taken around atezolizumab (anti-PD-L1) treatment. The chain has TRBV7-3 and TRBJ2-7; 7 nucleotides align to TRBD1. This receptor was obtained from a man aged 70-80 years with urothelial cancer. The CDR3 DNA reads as TGTGCCAGCACCGGCTATTGCCCGGGACAGAAGGTCTACGAGCAGTACTTC. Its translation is CASTGYCPGQKVYEQYF.